Below are 13 T cell receptor beta chains sequenced from a single sample in a study of blood T cell repertoires in COVID-19. The protocol was immunoSEQ multiplex PCR, while the TCRdb copy is restricted to in-frame clones and leaves out a portion. The sample lists 140,000 or so clones, about 90% occurring once. Sequencing input: PBMCs or T cells enriched from blood (not recorded which). The receptor set was obtained from a man aged 55 to 70 who had recovered from COVID-19.

This clone has more than one count but fewer than ten. This chain uses TRBV10-1 with TRBJ1-6; TRBD1 aligns across 8 bases. Trimming took 6 bases from V and 9 from J; bases not matched to a gene: 4. The CDR3 is made up of 13 amino acids. From germline, CDR1 is WNHNN and CDR2 SYGVQD (reference sequence). The CDR3 loop reads CASSRDRSSPLHF. The CDR3 bases are TGCGCCAGCAGCCGGGACAGGAGTTCACCCCTCCACTTT.

This clone was found once. This chain links TRBV28 with TRBJ2-7, with TRBD1 identical over 8 bases. With 3 bases clipped from V and 2 bases from J, the junction kept 6 bases outside the gene matches. The CDR3 is 15 residues long. The germline V gene has CDR1 MDHEN and CDR2 SYDVKM. The CDR3 bases are TGTGCCAGCAGTTTCACCGGGACAGGACCCTACGAGCAGTACTTC. It codes for CASSFTGTGPYEQYF.

This chain joins TRBV3-1 (or the pseudogene TRBV3-2) and TRBJ2-2, with TRBD2 identical over 14 bases. The CDR3 totals 21 residues. The trim removed 0 bases at V and 2 bases at J, leaving 11 bases unmatched. Germline values: CDR1 LGHDT, CDR2 YNNKEL (reference sequence). As DNA, the CDR3 is TGTGCCAGCAGCCAAGATCCCAACGAGGGACTAGCGGGAGTAAACACCGGGGAGCTGTTTTTT. As protein: CASSQDPNEGLAGVNTGELFF.

The chain recombines TRBV29-1 with TRBJ2-7, with D unresolved. The germline gives CDR1 SQVTM, CDR2 ANQGSEA. The CDR3 is 14 residues long. The germline V and J ends were trimmed by 4 bases and 5 bases, with 18 bases remaining between them. The CDR3 loop reads CSVARQVPSDEQYF. DNA for the CDR3: TGCAGCGTTGCGCGCCAAGTCCCATCCGACGAGCAGTACTTC.

V is TRBV9 and J is TRBJ1-5; 8 nucleotides line up with TRBD1. From germline, CDR1 is SGDLS and CDR2 YYNGEE. The V segment lost 4 bases and the J segment 7 bases; nucleotides outside the gene matches: 7. This CDR3 region has 14 residues. The CDR3 coding sequence is TGTGCCAGCAGCCCGACAGGGGTTGGACAGCCCCAGCATTTT. Residues: CASSPTGVGQPQHF.

The CDR3 nucleotides read TGTGCCAGCAGTTTACGCGGGACAGGGCTTCAGCCCCAGCATTTT. This gives the protein CASSLRGTGLQPQHF. The chain combines TRBV28 with TRBJ1-5; 9 nucleotides match TRBD1. J was trimmed by 6 bases and V by 2 bases; bases with no gene match: 5. The length of the CDR3 is 15 residues. The V gene's germline CDR1 is MDHEN and CDR2 SYDVKM.

J is TRBJ2-2 and V is TRBV27, with a possible D match to TRBD2 (6 bases). Germline assignment: CDR1 MNHEY and CDR2 SMNVEV (reference sequence). The CDR3 length is 16 residues. Trimming removed 2 bases from V and 0 bases from J, with 10 bases in between. The CDR3 DNA sequence: TGTGCCAGCAGTTTAAGTAGCGGAGCGAACACCGGGGAGCTGTTTTTT. Amino acid sequence: CASSLSSGANTGELFF.

J is TRBJ2-2 and V is TRBV3-1 (or the pseudogene TRBV3-2); D perhaps matches TRBD2 (5 bases). The CDR3 contains 16 residues. The germline gives CDR1 LGHDT, CDR2 YNNKEL (reference sequence). V was shortened by 3 bases and J by 0 bases, with 11 bases between the two germline ends. In DNA, the CDR3 is TGTGCCAGCAGCCACGGGGTGGCTTCGAACACCGGGGAGCTGTTTTTT. This gives the protein CASSHGVASNTGELFF.

The chain links TRBV2 to TRBJ2-7, with D perhaps TRBD1 (6 bases). Per germline, CDR1 SNHLY and CDR2 FYNNEI. Between the trimmed V and J ends, which lost 5 bases and 3 bases, there was a span of 8 bases. The CDR3 totals 12 residues. CDR3 sequence reads: CASSTGYYEQYF. The CDR3 nucleotides are TGTGCCAGCAGTACAGGGTACTACGAGCAGTACTTC. Using reference TRBV2 and TRBJ2-7 for the parts outside the CDR3, the full variable domain is EPEVTQTPSHQVTQMGQEVILRCVPISNHLYFYWYRQILGQKVEFLVSFYNNEISEKSEIFDDQFSVERPDGSNFTLKIRSTKLEDSAMYFCASSTGYYEQYFGPGTRLTVT.

The chain uses TRBV19 and TRBJ1-2, with a possible D match to TRBD1 (6 bases). Germline V lookup: CDR1 LNHDA, CDR2 SQIVND (reference sequence). CDR3 length: 15 residues. V gave up 8 bases and J gave up 4 bases, with 20 bases separating them. This CDR3 is CASSSRGAVSYGYTF. CDR3 in DNA: TGTGCCAGTTCGTCCCGGGGGGCGGTGAGCTATGGCTACACCTTC.

The chain is built from TRBV7-8 and TRBJ2-7; 8 nucleotides agree with TRBD2. CDR1 is SGHVS, CDR2 FQNEAQ, per germline. Unmatched junction bases numbered 6, after V lost 6 bases and J lost 5 bases. The CDR3 spans 13 residues. CDR3 bases: TGTGCCAGCAGGGGACTAGTTACGGACGAGCAGTACTTC. This codes for CASRGLVTDEQYF. Looking up the rest from reference TRBV7-8 and TRBJ2-7 gives the full variable domain: GAGVSQSPRYKVAKRGQDVALRCDPISGHVSLFWYQQALGQGPEFLTYFQNEAQLDKSGLPSDRFFAERPEGSVSTLKIQRTQQEDSAVYLCASRGLVTDEQYFGPGTRLTVT.

The rearrangement joins TRBV27 to TRBJ2-3, with 7 bases fitting TRBD2. Trimming at V came to 1 base and at J to 5 bases, leaving 6 bases not matched to a gene. Germline assignment: CDR1 MNHEY and CDR2 SMNVEV (reference sequence). CDR3 length: 15 amino acids. The CDR3 bases are TGTGCCAGCAGTTTATGGGGGGGGGTCAGAGATACGCAGTATTTT. It is translated as CASSLWGGVRDTQYF.

This chain links TRBV5-5 with TRBJ2-1, with D tentatively TRBD2 (5 bases). The V gene's germline CDR1 is SGHKS and CDR2 YYEKEE (reference sequence). Trimming removed 3 bases from V and 1 base from J, with 14 bases in between. The CDR3 runs to 16 residues. The DNA of the CDR3 is TGTGCCAGCAGCTCTCCCCGACTACTGTCCTACAATGAGCAGTTCTTC. Amino acids: CASSSPRLLSYNEQFF.